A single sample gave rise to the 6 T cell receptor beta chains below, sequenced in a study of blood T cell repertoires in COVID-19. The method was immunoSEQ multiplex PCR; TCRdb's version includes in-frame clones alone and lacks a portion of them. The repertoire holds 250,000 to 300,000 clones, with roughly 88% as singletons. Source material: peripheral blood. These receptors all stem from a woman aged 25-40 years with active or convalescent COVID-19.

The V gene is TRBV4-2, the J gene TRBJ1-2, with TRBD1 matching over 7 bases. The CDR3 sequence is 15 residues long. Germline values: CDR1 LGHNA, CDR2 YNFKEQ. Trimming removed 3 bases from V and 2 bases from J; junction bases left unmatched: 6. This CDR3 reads CASSQGDRSNYGYTF. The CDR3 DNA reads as TGTGCCAGCAGCCAGGGGGACAGATCAAACTATGGCTACACCTTC.

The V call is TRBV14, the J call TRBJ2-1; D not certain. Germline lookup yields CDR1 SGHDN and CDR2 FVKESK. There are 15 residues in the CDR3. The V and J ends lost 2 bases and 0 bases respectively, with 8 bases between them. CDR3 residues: CASSQSISSYNEQFF. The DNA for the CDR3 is TGTGCCAGCAGCCAAAGCATCTCCTCCTACAATGAGCAGTTCTTC.

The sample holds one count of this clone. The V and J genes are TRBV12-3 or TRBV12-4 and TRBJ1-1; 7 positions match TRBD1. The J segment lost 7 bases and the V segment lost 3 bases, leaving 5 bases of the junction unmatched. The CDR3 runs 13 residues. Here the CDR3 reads CASSFQGENEAFF. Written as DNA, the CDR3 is TGTGCCAGCAGTTTTCAGGGGGAGAATGAAGCTTTCTTT.

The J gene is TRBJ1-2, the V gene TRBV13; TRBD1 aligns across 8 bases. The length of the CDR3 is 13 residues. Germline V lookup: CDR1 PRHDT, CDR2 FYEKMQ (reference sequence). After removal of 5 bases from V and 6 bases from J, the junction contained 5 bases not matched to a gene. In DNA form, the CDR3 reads TGTGCCAGCAGCACACAGGGGGGTAATGGCTACACCTTC. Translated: CASSTQGGNGYTF.

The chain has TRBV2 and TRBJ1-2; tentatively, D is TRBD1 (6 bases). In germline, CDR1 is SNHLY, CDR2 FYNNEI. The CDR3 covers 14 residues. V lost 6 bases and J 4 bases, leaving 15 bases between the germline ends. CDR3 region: CASRNRVYRYGYTF. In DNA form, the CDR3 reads TGTGCCAGCAGAAACAGGGTGTATCGCTATGGCTACACCTTC.

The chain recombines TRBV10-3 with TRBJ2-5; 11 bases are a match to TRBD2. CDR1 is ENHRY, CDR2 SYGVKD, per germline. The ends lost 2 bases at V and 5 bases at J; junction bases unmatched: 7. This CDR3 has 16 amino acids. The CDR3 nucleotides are TGTGCCATCAGTGAGCCCCTAGCGGGGGGCGGGGAGACCCAGTACTTC. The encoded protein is CAISEPLAGGGETQYF.